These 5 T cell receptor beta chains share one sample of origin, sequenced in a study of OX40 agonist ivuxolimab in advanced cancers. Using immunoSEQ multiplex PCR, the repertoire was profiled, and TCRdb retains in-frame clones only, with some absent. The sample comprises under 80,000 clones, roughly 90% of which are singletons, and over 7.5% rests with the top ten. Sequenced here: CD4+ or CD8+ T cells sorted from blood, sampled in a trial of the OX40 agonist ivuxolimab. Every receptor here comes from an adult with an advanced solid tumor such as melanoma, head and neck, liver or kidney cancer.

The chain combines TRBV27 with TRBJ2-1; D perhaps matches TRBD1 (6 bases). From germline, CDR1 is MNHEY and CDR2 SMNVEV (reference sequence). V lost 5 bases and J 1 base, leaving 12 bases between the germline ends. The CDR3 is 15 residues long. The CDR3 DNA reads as TGTGCCAGCAGTCCAGGGGTTAGTTCCTACAATGAGCAGTTCTTC. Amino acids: CASSPGVSSYNEQFF.

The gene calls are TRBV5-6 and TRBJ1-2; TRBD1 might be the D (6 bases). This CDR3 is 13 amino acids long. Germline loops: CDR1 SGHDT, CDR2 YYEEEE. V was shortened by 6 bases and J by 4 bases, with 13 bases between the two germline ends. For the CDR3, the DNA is TGTGCCAGCACCGGGACACCCGGCTATGGCTACACCTTC. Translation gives CASTGTPGYGYTF. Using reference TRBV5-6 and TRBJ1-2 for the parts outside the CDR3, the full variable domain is DAGVTQSPTHLIKTRGQQVTLRCSPKSGHDTVSWYQQALGQGPQFIFQYYEEEERQRGNFPDRFSGHQFPNYSSELNVNALLLGDSALYLCASTGTPGYGYTFGSGTRLTVV.

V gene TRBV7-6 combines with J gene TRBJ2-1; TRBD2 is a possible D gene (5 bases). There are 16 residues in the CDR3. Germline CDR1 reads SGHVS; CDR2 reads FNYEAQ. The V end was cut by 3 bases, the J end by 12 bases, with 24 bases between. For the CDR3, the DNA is TGTGCCAGCAGCTTTGCTTTGTCCGAGTTCCCCCGGGGGCAGTTCTTC. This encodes CASSFALSEFPRGQFF.

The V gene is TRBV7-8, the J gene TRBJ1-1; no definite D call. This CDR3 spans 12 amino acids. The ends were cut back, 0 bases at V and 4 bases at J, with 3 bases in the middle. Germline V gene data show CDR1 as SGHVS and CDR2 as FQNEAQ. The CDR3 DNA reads TGTGCCAGCAGCTTAGCAGGCACTGAAGCTTTCTTT. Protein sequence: CASSLAGTEAFF. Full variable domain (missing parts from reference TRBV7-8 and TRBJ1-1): GAGVSQSPRYKVAKRGQDVALRCDPISGHVSLFWYQQALGQGPEFLTYFQNEAQLDKSGLPSDRFFAERPEGSVSTLKIQRTQQEDSAVYLCASSLAGTEAFFGQGTRLTVV.

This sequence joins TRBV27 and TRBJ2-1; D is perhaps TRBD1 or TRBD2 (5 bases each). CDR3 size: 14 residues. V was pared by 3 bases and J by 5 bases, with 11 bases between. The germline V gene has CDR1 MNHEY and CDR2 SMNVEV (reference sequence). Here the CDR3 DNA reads TGTGCCAGCAGTTTGGGACCTGCGCACAATGAGCAGTTCTTC. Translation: CASSLGPAHNEQFF.